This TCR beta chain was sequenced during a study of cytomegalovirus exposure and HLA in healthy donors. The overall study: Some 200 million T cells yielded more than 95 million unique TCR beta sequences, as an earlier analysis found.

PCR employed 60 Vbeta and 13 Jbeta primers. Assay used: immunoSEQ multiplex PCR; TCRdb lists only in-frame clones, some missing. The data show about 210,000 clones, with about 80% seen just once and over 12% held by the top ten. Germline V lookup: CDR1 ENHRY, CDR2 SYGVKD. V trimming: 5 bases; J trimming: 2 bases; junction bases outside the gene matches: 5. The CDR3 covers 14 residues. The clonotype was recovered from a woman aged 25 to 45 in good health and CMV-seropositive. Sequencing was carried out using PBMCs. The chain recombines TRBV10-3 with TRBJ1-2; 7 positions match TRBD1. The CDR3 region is CAISPQGENYGYTF. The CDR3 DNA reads TGTGCCATCAGTCCCCAGGGGGAGAACTATGGCTACACCTTC.